A selection of T cell receptor beta chains follows, all from one sample in a study of cytomegalovirus exposure and HLA in healthy donors. Sequencing was performed with immunoSEQ multiplex PCR; in TCRdb, only in-frame clones are kept and a portion is missing. The profile shows under 150,000 clones, around four fifths of them singletons. Sample: PBMCs. These receptors were collected from a male donor in good health and CMV-seropositive. Each CDR3 is given with its conserved first and last residue. A D gene is named only where the DNA matches it firmly. Rows give clone size only sometimes, using once, few, many, or a class for an expanded clone.

V gene: TRBV28; D gene: -; clone size: -; J gene: TRBJ2-1; CDR3 DNA: TGTGCCTCAACAGGTTACAATGAGCAGTTCTTC; CDR3 protein: CASTGYNEQFF
V gene: TRBV7-9; D gene: -; clone size: -; J gene: TRBJ1-2; CDR3 DNA: TGTGCCAGCAGCCGTACACAGGGCGCCTATGGCTACACCTTC; CDR3 protein: CASSRTQGAYGYTF
V gene: TRBV30; D gene: -; clone size: -; J gene: TRBJ1-1; CDR3 DNA: TGTGCCTGGACCATCTCACGGACATTCCTCATGAACACTGAAGCTTTCTTT; CDR3 protein: CAWTISRTFLMNTEAFF
V gene: TRBV7-9; D gene: TRBD1; clone size: -; J gene: TRBJ2-5; CDR3 DNA: TGTGCCAGCAGCGGAGGACAGGGGGCCCAAGAGACCCAGTACTTC; CDR3 protein: CASSGGQGAQETQYF
V gene: TRBV7-2; D gene: TRBD2; clone size: -; J gene: TRBJ2-1; CDR3 DNA: TGTGCCAGCAGCCGGAGCGGGGCCAACAATGAGCAGTTCTTC; CDR3 protein: CASSRSGANNEQFF
V gene: TRBV7-9; D gene: TRBD1; clone size: -; J gene: TRBJ2-1; CDR3 DNA: TGTGCCGGCCTTCGGGACAGCTACAATGAGCAGTTCTTC; CDR3 protein: CAGLRDSYNEQFF
V gene: TRBV27; D gene: TRBD1; clone size: -; J gene: TRBJ1-5; CDR3 DNA: TGTGCCAGCAGCGGGAAGACAGGGAGGTATCAGCCCCAGCATTTT; CDR3 protein: CASSGKTGRYQPQHF
V gene: TRBV4-2; D gene: TRBD2; clone size: -; J gene: TRBJ2-7; CDR3 DNA: TGTGCCAGCAGCCCTGGTAGCGGGAGCTACGAGCAGTACTTC; CDR3 protein: CASSPGSGSYEQYF
V gene: TRBV29-1; D gene: -; clone size: -; J gene: TRBJ2-3; CDR3 DNA: TGCAGCGTTGAAGTTGAGCGTATTACAGATACGCAGTATTTT; CDR3 protein: CSVEVERITDTQYF
V gene: TRBV15; D gene: -; clone size: once; J gene: TRBJ2-1; CDR3 DNA: TGTGCCACCAGCAGAGTCCTAGCCCTATCCTACAATGAGCAGTTCTTC; CDR3 protein: CATSRVLALSYNEQFF
V gene: TRBV11-3; D gene: TRBD2; clone size: -; J gene: TRBJ2-1; CDR3 DNA: TGTGCCAGCAGCTTAGAATCTAGCGGCTACAATGAGCAGTTCTTC; CDR3 protein: CASSLESSGYNEQFF
V gene: TRBV10-3; D gene: -; clone size: once; J gene: TRBJ2-1; CDR3 DNA: TGTGCCATCAGCTACCGCGAGAGGTGGGATGAGCAGTTCTTC; CDR3 protein: CAISYRERWDEQFF
V gene: TRBV28; D gene: -; clone size: once; J gene: TRBJ2-4; CDR3 DNA: TGTGCCAGCAGCTCAGGCAGGGCTGTAGCCAAAAACATTCAGTACTTC; CDR3 protein: CASSSGRAVAKNIQYF
V gene: TRBV19; D gene: TRBD2; clone size: -; J gene: TRBJ2-7; CDR3 DNA: TGTGCCAGTAGTGTCCGAGGACTAGCGGCCTACGAGCAGTACTTC; CDR3 protein: CASSVRGLAAYEQYF
V gene: TRBV28; D gene: TRBD1; clone size: -; J gene: TRBJ2-5; CDR3 DNA: TGTGCCAGCAGTTTAGACAGGGTGACGGAGACCCAGTACTTC; CDR3 protein: CASSLDRVTETQYF
V gene: TRBV29-1; D gene: -; clone size: -; J gene: TRBJ2-1; CDR3 DNA: TGCAGCGCGGCGGGGCAGCACAATGAGCAGTTCTTC; CDR3 protein: CSAAGQHNEQFF
V gene: TRBV11-2; D gene: -; clone size: few; J gene: TRBJ2-2; CDR3 DNA: TGTGCCAGCAGCTTCGGCGCAGGATTCACCGGGGAGCTGTTTTTT; CDR3 protein: CASSFGAGFTGELFF
V gene: TRBV10-3; D gene: -; clone size: once; J gene: TRBJ1-4; CDR3 DNA: TGTGCCATCAGTGAGAGGGGAGGGAGAAATGAAAAACTGTTTTTT; CDR3 protein: CAISERGGRNEKLFF
V gene: TRBV4-3; D gene: -; clone size: once; J gene: TRBJ1-2; CDR3 DNA: TGCGCCAGCAGCCTTACCCCCAGTGAAAACTATGGCTACACCTTC; CDR3 protein: CASSLTPSENYGYTF
V gene: TRBV5-6; D gene: TRBD1; clone size: -; J gene: TRBJ1-2; CDR3 DNA: TGTGCCAGCAGCTTGAGTGGGACAGTTAACTATGGCTACACCTTC; CDR3 protein: CASSLSGTVNYGYTF
V gene: TRBV2; D gene: TRBD2; clone size: -; J gene: TRBJ2-5; CDR3 DNA: TGTGCCAGCAGTGAAGGACTAGCGGGAGCAGAGACCCAGTACTTC; CDR3 protein: CASSEGLAGAETQYF
V gene: TRBV30; D gene: -; clone size: -; J gene: TRBJ1-2; CDR3 DNA: TGTGCCGAGGGCCTCTATGGCTACACCTTC; CDR3 protein: CAEGLYGYTF
V gene: TRBV7-9; D gene: TRBD1; clone size: -; J gene: TRBJ2-7; CDR3 DNA: TGTTCCAGCAGCTTCGGGACAGGGTACTACGAGCAGTACTTC; CDR3 protein: CSSSFGTGYYEQYF
V gene: TRBV6-5; D gene: TRBD1; clone size: -; J gene: TRBJ2-7; CDR3 DNA: TGTGCCAGCAGTTACTCCGCGACAGGGTCGTACGAGCAGTACTTC; CDR3 protein: CASSYSATGSYEQYF
V gene: TRBV4-3; D gene: -; clone size: -; J gene: TRBJ2-4; CDR3 DNA: TGCGCCAGCAGCCTCGACGGGTCCTCAGCGAACATTCAGTACTTC; CDR3 protein: CASSLDGSSANIQYF
V gene: TRBV9; D gene: TRBD2; clone size: -; J gene: TRBJ2-7; CDR3 DNA: TGCGCCAGCTCAGCCAGCGGGGGGAACTCCTACGAGCAGTACTTC; CDR3 protein: CASSASGGNSYEQYF
V gene: TRBV30; D gene: -; clone size: -; J gene: TRBJ2-5; CDR3 DNA: TGTGCCTGGAGTGTACAATACGAGACCCAGTACTTC; CDR3 protein: CAWSVQYETQYF
V gene: TRBV6-4; D gene: TRBD2; clone size: -; J gene: TRBJ2-5; CDR3 DNA: TGTGCCAGCAGCCTACTAGCGGGAGAGACCCAGTACTTC; CDR3 protein: CASSLLAGETQYF
V gene: TRBV2; D gene: TRBD2; clone size: -; J gene: TRBJ2-7; CDR3 DNA: TGTGCCAGCAGCCCCACTAGCGGCCCTTCCTACGAGCAGTACTTC; CDR3 protein: CASSPTSGPSYEQYF
V gene: TRBV15; D gene: TRBD1; clone size: -; J gene: TRBJ2-5; CDR3 DNA: TGTGCCACCAGCAGAGATCCTCGGGGAGCTCAGGGGGAGCAGTACTTC; CDR3 protein: CATSRDPRGAQGEQYF
V gene: TRBV27; D gene: TRBD2; clone size: -; J gene: TRBJ2-7; CDR3 DNA: TGTGCCAGCAGTTTAACAGCGGGAGGGGGTTACGAGCAGTACTTC; CDR3 protein: CASSLTAGGGYEQYF
V gene: TRBV7-9; D gene: -; clone size: -; J gene: TRBJ2-7; CDR3 DNA: TGTTCCAGCAGCTTACAGGGGACTAGAGAATACGAGCAGTACTTC; CDR3 protein: CSSSLQGTREYEQYF
V gene: TRBV27; D gene: TRBD2; clone size: -; J gene: TRBJ2-3; CDR3 DNA: TGTGCCAGCACCCCGCCCACTAGCGGACACACAGATACGCAGTATTTT; CDR3 protein: CASTPPTSGHTDTQYF
V gene: TRBV23-1; D gene: TRBD2; clone size: -; J gene: TRBJ2-3; CDR3 DNA: TGCGCCAGCAGTTCAGCGCCAGCGGATAGACGGGAGGGTCCAGATACGCAGTATTTT; CDR3 protein: CASSSAPADRREGPDTQYF
V gene: TRBV28; D gene: -; clone size: -; J gene: TRBJ2-7; CDR3 DNA: TGTGCCAGCAGAAGGCCCGCCGGGGTGTCCCTCTACGAGCAGTACTTC; CDR3 protein: CASRRPAGVSLYEQYF
V gene: TRBV30; D gene: TRBD1; clone size: once; J gene: TRBJ2-1; CDR3 DNA: TGTGCCTGGACCAAACAGGGGGCCAGCTACAATGAGCAGTTCTTC; CDR3 protein: CAWTKQGASYNEQFF
V gene: TRBV5-6; D gene: -; clone size: once; J gene: TRBJ2-5; CDR3 DNA: TGTGCCAGCAGCTTGGGAGCAGGGCAAGAGACCCAGTACTTC; CDR3 protein: CASSLGAGQETQYF